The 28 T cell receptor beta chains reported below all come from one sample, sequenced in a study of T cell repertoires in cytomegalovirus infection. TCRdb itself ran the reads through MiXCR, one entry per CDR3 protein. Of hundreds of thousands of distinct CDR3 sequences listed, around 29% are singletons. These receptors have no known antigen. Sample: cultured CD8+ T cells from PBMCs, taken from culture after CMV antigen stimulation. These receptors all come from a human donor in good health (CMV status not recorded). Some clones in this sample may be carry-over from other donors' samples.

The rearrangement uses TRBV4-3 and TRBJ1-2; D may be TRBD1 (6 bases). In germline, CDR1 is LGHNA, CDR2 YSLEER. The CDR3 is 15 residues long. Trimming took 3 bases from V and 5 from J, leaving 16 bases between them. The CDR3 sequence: CASSQDSGEGYGYTF. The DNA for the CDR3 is TGCGCCAGCAGCCAGGACTCAGGGGAGGGATATGGCTACACCTTC.

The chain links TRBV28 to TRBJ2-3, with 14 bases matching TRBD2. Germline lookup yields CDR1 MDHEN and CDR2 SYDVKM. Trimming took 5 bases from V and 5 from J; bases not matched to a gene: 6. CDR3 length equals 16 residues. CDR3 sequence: CASSPTSGGAQDTQYF. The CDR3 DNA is TGTGCCAGCAGTCCGACTAGCGGGGGGGCCCAAGATACGCAGTATTTT.

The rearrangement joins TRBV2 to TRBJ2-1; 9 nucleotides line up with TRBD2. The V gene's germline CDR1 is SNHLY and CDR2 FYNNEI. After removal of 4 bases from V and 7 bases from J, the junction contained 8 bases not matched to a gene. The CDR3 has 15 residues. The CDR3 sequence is CASSGASGGLNEQFF. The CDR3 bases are TGTGCCAGCAGTGGGGCAAGCGGGGGGTTGAATGAGCAGTTCTTC.

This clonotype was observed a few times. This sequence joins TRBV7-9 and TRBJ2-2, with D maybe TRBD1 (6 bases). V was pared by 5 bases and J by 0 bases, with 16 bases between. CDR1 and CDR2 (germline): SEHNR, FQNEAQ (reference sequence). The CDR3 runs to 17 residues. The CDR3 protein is CASSHTAGTPNTGELFF. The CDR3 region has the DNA TGTGCCAGCAGCCACACCGCCGGGACACCGAACACCGGGGAGCTGTTTTTT.

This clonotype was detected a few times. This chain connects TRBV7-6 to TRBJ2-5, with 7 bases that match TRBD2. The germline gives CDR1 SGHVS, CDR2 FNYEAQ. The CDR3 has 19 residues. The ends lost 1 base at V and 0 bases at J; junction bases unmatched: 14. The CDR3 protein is CASSLGSSGEHLYQETQYF. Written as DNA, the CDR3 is TGTGCCAGCAGCTTAGGCTCCAGCGGGGAGCACCTTTACCAAGAGACCCAGTACTTC.

CDR3 sequence: CASSLVQATSFEAFF. CDR3 nucleotide sequence: TGTGCCAGCAGCTTGGTTCAGGCTACGTCCTTTGAAGCTTTCTTT. This chain uses TRBV5-6 with TRBJ1-1; D call uncertain. In germline, CDR1 is SGHDT, CDR2 YYEEEE. Trimming removed 0 bases from V and 7 bases from J, with 16 bases in between. The CDR3 runs 15 residues.

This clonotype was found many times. The CDR3 DNA reads TGTGCCAGCAGCTTAGGCCCTCGCGAGCAGTACTTC. Its translation is CASSLGPREQYF. This sequence joins TRBV7-2 and TRBJ2-7; no clear D gene. The germline V and J ends were trimmed by 1 base and 6 bases, with 7 bases remaining between them. The CDR3 has 12 residues. CDR1 SGHTA and CDR2 FQGNSA come from the germline V gene. Full variable domain (rest looked up from reference TRBV7-2 and TRBJ2-7): GAGVSQSPSNKVTEKGKDVELRCDPISGHTALYWYRQSLGQGLEFLIYFQGNSAPDKSGLPSDRFSAERTGGSVSTLTIQRTQQEDSAVYLCASSLGPREQYFGPGTRLTVT.

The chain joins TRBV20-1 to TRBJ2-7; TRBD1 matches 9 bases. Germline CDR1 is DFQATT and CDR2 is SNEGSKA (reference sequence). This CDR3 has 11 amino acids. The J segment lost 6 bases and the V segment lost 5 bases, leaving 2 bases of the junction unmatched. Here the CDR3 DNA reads TGCAGTGCTTGGGACAGGGCCGAGCAGTACGTC. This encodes CSAWDRAEQYV.

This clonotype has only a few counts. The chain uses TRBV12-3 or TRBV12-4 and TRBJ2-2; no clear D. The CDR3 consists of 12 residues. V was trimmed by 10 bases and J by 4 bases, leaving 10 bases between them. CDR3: CATASITGELFF. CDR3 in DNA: TGTGCCACGGCTAGTATCACCGGGGAGCTGTTTTTT.

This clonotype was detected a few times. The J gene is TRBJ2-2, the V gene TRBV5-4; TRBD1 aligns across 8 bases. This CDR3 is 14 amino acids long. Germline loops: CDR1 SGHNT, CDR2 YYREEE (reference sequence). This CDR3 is CADQGAGGTGELFF. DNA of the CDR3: TGTGCAGATCAGGGGGCAGGTGGCACCGGGGAGCTGTTTTTT. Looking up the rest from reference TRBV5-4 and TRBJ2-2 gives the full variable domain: ETGVTQSPTHLIKTRGQQVTLRCSSQSGHNTVSWYQQALGQGPQFIFQYYREEENGRGNFPPRFSGLQFPNYSSELNVNALELDDSALYLCADQGAGGTGELFFGEGSRLTVL.

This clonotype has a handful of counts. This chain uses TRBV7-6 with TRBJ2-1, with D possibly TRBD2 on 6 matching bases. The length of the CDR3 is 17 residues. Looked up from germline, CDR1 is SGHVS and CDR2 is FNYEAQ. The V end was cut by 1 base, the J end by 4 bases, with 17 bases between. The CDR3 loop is CASSLVRGGDRYNEQFF. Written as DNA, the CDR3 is TGTGCCAGCAGCTTAGTAAGGGGCGGGGATCGTTACAATGAGCAGTTCTTC.

The CDR3 loop is CASSQDPGPTLTDTQYF. For the CDR3, the DNA is TGCGCCAGCAGCCAAGACCCCGGCCCTACCCTCACAGATACGCAGTATTTT. The V call is TRBV4-1, the J call TRBJ2-3; unclear D gene. CDR3 length: 17 residues. Deletions cut 0 bases from V and 2 bases from J, with 15 bases between. Germline-derived CDR1 and CDR2 are MGHRA and YSYEKL.

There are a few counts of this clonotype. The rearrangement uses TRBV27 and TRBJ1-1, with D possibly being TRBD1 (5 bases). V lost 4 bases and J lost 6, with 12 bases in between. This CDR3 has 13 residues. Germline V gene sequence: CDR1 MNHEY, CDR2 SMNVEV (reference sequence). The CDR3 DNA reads TGTGCCAGCAGTTCGGGACGTCTCGCTGAAGCTTTCTTT. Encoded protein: CASSSGRLAEAFF.

The DNA for the CDR3 is TGTGCCACCAGCAGCCCCTTGCTGGGACGGGGGGAATTCAGGGAGACCCAGTACTTC. It specifies CATSSPLLGRGEFRETQYF. The gene calls are TRBV15 and TRBJ2-5; 7 bases are shared with TRBD2. With V trimmed by 3 bases and J by 5 bases, 21 bases remained unmatched. The CDR3 extends over 19 amino acids. Germline CDR1 LNHNV, CDR2 YYDKDF (reference sequence).

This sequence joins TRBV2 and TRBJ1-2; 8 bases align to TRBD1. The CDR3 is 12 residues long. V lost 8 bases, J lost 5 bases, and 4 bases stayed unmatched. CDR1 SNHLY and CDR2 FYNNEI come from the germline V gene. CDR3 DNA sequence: TGTGCCAGCTTCAGGGGGCAATATGGCTACACCTTC. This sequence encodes CASFRGQYGYTF.

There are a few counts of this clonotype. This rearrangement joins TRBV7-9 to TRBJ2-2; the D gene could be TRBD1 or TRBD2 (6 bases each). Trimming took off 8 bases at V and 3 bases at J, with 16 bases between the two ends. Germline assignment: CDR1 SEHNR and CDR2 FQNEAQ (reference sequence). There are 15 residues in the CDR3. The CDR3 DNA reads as TGTGCCAGCTCTTTTGGAGGGGGTGACACCGGGGAGCTGTTTTTT. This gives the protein CASSFGGGDTGELFF.

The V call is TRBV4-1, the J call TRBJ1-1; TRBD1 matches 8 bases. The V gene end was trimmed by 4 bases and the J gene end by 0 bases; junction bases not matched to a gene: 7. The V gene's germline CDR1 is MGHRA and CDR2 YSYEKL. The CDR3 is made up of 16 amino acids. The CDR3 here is CASSPRTGTMNTEAFF. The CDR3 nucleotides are TGCGCCAGCAGCCCCAGGACAGGGACCATGAACACTGAAGCTTTCTTT.

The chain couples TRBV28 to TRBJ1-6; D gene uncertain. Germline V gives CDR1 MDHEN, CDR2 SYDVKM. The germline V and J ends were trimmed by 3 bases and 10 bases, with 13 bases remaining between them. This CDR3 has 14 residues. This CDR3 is CASSFRGDRSPLHF. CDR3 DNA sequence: TGTGCCAGCAGTTTCCGGGGTGATCGGTCACCCCTCCACTTT.

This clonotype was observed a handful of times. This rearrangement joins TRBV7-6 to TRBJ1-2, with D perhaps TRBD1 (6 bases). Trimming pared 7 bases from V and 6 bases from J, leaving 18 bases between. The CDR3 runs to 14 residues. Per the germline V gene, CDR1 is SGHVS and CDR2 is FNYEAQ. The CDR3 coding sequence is TGTGCCAGCAAGCCTGGGGGCAGGGGTAATGGCTACACCTTC. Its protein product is CASKPGGRGNGYTF. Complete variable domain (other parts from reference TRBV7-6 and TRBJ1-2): GAGVSQSPRYKVTKRGQDVALRCDPISGHVSLYWYRQALGQGPEFLTYFNYEAQQDKSGLPNDRFSAERPEGSISTLTIQRTEQRDSAMYRCASKPGGRGNGYTFGSGTRLTVV.

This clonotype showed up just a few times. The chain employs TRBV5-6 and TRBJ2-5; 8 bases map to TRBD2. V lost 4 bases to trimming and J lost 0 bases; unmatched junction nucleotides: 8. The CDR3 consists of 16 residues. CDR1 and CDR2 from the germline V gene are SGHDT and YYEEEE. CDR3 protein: CASSVISGADQETQYF. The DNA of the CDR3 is TGTGCCAGCAGCGTGATTAGCGGGGCGGACCAAGAGACCCAGTACTTC.

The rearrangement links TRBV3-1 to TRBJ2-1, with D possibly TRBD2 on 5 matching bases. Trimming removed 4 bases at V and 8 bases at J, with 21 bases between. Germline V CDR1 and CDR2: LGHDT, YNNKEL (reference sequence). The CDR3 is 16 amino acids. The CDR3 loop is CASSPWATGRVDEQFF. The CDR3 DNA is TGTGCCAGCAGCCCCTGGGCGACGGGGAGAGTCGATGAGCAGTTCTTC.

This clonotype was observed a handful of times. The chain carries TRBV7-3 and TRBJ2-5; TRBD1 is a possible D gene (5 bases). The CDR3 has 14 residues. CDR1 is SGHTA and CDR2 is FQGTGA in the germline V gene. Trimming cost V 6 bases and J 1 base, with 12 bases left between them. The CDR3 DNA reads TGTGCCAGCAGGCCAGGGATACCCCAAGAGACCCAGTACTTC. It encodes CASRPGIPQETQYF.

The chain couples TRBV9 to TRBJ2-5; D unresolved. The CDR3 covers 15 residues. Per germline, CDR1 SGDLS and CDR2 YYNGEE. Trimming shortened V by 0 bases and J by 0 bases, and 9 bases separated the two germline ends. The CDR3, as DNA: TGTGCCAGCAGCGTAGTGGCTTCGTACCAAGAGACCCAGTACTTC. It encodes CASSVVASYQETQYF.

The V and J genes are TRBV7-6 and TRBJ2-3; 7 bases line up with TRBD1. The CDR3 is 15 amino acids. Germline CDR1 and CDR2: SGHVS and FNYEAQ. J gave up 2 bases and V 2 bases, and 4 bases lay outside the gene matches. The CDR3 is CASSLPGQPTDTQYF. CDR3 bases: TGTGCCAGCAGCTTACCGGGACAGCCCACAGATACGCAGTATTTT.

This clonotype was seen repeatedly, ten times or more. CDR3 bases: TGTGCCAGTAGTTCCAGGGAAAATCAGCCCCAGCATTTT. It is translated as CASSSRENQPQHF. The chain couples TRBV19 to TRBJ1-5; possible D gene TRBD1, 5 bases. This CDR3 comprises 13 residues. Germline V gene lookup returns CDR1 LNHDA and CDR2 SQIVND (reference sequence). V was clipped by 5 bases and J by 4 bases, with 9 bases between them.

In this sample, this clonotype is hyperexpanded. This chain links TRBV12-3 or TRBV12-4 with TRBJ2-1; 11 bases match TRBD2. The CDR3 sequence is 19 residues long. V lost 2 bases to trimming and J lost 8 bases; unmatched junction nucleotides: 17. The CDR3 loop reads CASSLPGTSGGRVSHEQFF. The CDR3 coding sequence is TGTGCCAGCAGTTTACCGGGAACTAGCGGGGGCCGCGTAAGTCATGAGCAGTTCTTC.

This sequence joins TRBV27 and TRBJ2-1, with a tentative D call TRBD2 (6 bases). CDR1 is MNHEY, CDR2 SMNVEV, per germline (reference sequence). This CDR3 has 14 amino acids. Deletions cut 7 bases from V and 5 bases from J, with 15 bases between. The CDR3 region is CASTSGPLDNEQFF. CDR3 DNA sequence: TGTGCCAGCACCAGCGGGCCCCTAGACAATGAGCAGTTCTTC.

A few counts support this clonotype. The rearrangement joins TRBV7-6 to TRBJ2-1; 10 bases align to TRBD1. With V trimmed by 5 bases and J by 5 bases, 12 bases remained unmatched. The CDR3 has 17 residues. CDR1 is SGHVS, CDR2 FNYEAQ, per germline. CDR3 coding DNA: TGTGCCAGCAGCGGTGATGCTTGGGACAGGGGAAACAATGAGCAGTTCTTC. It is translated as CASSGDAWDRGNNEQFF.